These 22 T cell receptor beta chains originate from one sample sequenced in a study of cytomegalovirus exposure and HLA in healthy donors. Sequencing used immunoSEQ multiplex PCR; TCRdb keeps in-frame clones, though not all of them. Found here are 150,000 or so clones, approximately 86% of them singletons; the top ten hold approximately 2%. Sequencing was carried out using PBMCs. The source of these receptors is a man aged 30 to 39 in good health and CMV-seropositive.

The chain couples TRBV7-2 to TRBJ1-2; 8 bases agree with TRBD1. This CDR3 is built from 13 residues. With V trimmed by 0 bases and J by 8 bases, 2 bases remained unmatched. Germline V gene data show CDR1 as SGHTA and CDR2 as FQGNSA. The CDR3 sequence is CASSLAQGEGYTF. The CDR3 nucleotides read TGTGCCAGCAGCTTAGCACAGGGGGAGGGCTACACCTTC. Filled out from reference TRBV7-2 and TRBJ1-2, the complete variable domain reads GAGVSQSPSNKVTEKGKDVELRCDPISGHTALYWYRQSLGQGLEFLIYFQGNSAPDKSGLPSDRFSAERTGGSVSTLTIQRTQQEDSAVYLCASSLAQGEGYTFGSGTRLTVV.

In its sample, this clone was seen once. The V call is TRBV7-3, the J call TRBJ2-7, with D unclear. V was cut by 5 bases and J by 2 bases, with 13 bases left in between. This CDR3 comprises 14 residues. Germline CDR1 and CDR2: SGHTA and FQGTGA. The CDR3 spells CASSPTGSPYEQYF. CDR3 in DNA: TGTGCCAGCAGCCCCACCGGGTCCCCCTACGAGCAGTACTTC.

The chain has TRBV4-3 and TRBJ1-2; 8 bases align to TRBD1. J gave up 10 bases and V 0 bases, and 10 bases lay outside the gene matches. The CDR3 length is 15 residues. CDR1 LGHNA and CDR2 YSLEER come from the germline V gene. CDR3 protein: CASSQDSRSGGDYTF. The CDR3 coding sequence is TGCGCCAGCAGCCAAGATTCTCGGTCAGGGGGCGACTACACCTTC.

The rearrangement uses TRBV4-3 and TRBJ2-7, with a tentative D call TRBD2 (5 bases). The germline V gene has CDR1 LGHNA and CDR2 YSLEER. V lost 1 base to trimming and J lost 2 bases, with 6 bases between them. The CDR3 is 13 residues long. The CDR3 is CASSQAEAYEQYF. The CDR3 nucleotides read TGCGCCAGCAGCCAAGCGGAGGCCTACGAGCAGTACTTC.

The chain is built from TRBV7-2 and TRBJ2-5, with 10 bases lining up with TRBD2. There are 15 residues in the CDR3. V dropped 5 bases and J dropped 5; count of bases not matched to a gene: 8. CDR1 and CDR2 (germline): SGHTA, FQGNSA. As DNA, the CDR3 is TGTGCCAGCAGCGGGCGAGTAGCGGGGGGTGAGACCCAGTACTTC. Its translation is CASSGRVAGGETQYF.

The CDR3 here is CASSIGVGQGYEQYF. The CDR3 nucleotides are TGTGCCAGTAGTATCGGTGTCGGGCAGGGGTACGAGCAGTACTTC. The chain links TRBV19 to TRBJ2-7; tentatively, D is TRBD1 (6 bases). Per germline, CDR1 LNHDA and CDR2 SQIVND (reference sequence). V lost 3 bases, J lost 4 bases, and 16 bases lay in between. This CDR3 is 15 amino acids long.

V gene TRBV2 combines with J gene TRBJ2-3, with TRBD2 matching over 9 bases. The germline gives CDR1 SNHLY, CDR2 FYNNEI. Trimming removed 8 bases from V and 4 bases from J; junction bases left unmatched: 10. This CDR3 is 15 amino acids long. The CDR3 sequence: CASVHPRGGADTQYF. The CDR3 coding sequence is TGTGCCAGCGTCCATCCGCGGGGGGGCGCAGATACGCAGTATTTT.

The gene calls are TRBV19 and TRBJ2-1; TRBD1 matches at 9 bases. With 2 bases clipped from V and 3 bases from J, the junction kept 2 bases outside the gene matches. The CDR3 length is 15 residues. CDR1 and CDR2 from the germline V gene are LNHDA and SQIVND (reference sequence). The DNA of the CDR3 is TGTGCCAGTAGTATAACAGGGGGCTACTACAATGAGCAGTTCTTC. Translation: CASSITGGYYNEQFF.

The chain carries TRBV7-3 and TRBJ2-3, with 7 positions matching TRBD2. Germline lookup yields CDR1 SGHTA and CDR2 FQGTGA. The CDR3 consists of 14 residues. After removal of 3 bases from V and 4 bases from J, the junction contained 4 bases not matched to a gene. The CDR3 reads CASSFGGYSDTQYF. CDR3 in DNA: TGTGCCAGCAGCTTCGGGGGGTATTCAGATACGCAGTATTTT.

The genes are TRBV5-1 and TRBJ2-1, with D uncertain. The CDR3 has 18 residues. Trimming left V 1 base short and J 0 bases short, with 17 bases between. The germline gives CDR1 SGHRS, CDR2 YFSETQ. The CDR3 DNA reads as TGCGCCAGCAGCTTGCGGCCTTTTAGCAAAAGCTCCTACAATGAGCAGTTCTTC. Its translation: CASSLRPFSKSSYNEQFF.

This chain links TRBV5-1 with TRBJ1-3; 7 bases are shared with TRBD1. Germline V gene lookup returns CDR1 SGHRS and CDR2 YFSETQ. The CDR3 is made up of 15 amino acids. Trimming took 3 bases from V and 3 from J; bases not matched to a gene: 6. The CDR3 here is CASSWGTANGNTIYF. The CDR3, as DNA: TGCGCCAGCAGCTGGGGGACAGCAAATGGAAACACCATATATTTT.

The chain has TRBV5-1 and TRBJ1-1; unclear D gene. V lost 4 bases, J lost 2 bases, and 21 bases lay in between. Germline assignment: CDR1 SGHRS and CDR2 YFSETQ. The CDR3 is 17 amino acids. This CDR3 is CASSPRVYSPINTEAFF. Written as DNA, the CDR3 is TGCGCCAGCAGCCCCCGGGTCTACTCCCCGATAAACACTGAAGCTTTCTTT. The full variable domain, completed using reference TRBV5-1 and TRBJ1-1, is KAGVTQTPRYLIKTRGQQVTLSCSPISGHRSVSWYQQTPGQGLQFLFEYFSETQRNKGNFPGRFSGRQFSNSRSEMNVSTLELGDSALYLCASSPRVYSPINTEAFFGQGTRLTVV.

The chain employs TRBV6-6 and TRBJ2-7; 8 bases line up with TRBD2. Germline V gene data show CDR1 as MNHNY and CDR2 as SVGAGI (reference sequence). CDR3 length: 16 amino acids. V shed 8 bases and J 2 bases; nucleotides not matched to a gene: 14. The CDR3 DNA reads as TGTGCCAGCCAGACTGGGCCAGCGGGGGAAACCTACGAGCAGTACTTC. Its protein is CASQTGPAGETYEQYF.

The CDR3 is CASSRGIAGAIHTDTQYF. The DNA for the CDR3 is TGCGCCAGCAGCCGGGGGATAGCGGGGGCCATACACACAGATACGCAGTATTTT. The chain joins TRBV5-1 to TRBJ2-3, with 9 bases identical to TRBD2. The CDR3 contains 18 residues. Germline V gives CDR1 SGHRS, CDR2 YFSETQ. V shed 4 bases, J shed 2 bases, and the junction held 14 bases outside the gene matches.

V usage is TRBV5-1 and J usage is TRBJ1-2, with D possibly being TRBD1 (5 bases). V lost 0 bases and J 8 bases, leaving 17 bases between the germline ends. Germline values: CDR1 SGHRS, CDR2 YFSETQ. The CDR3 has 15 amino acids. CDR3 region: CASSLGAGRFEGYTF. CDR3 nucleotides: TGCGCCAGCAGCTTGGGGGCAGGGCGTTTTGAAGGCTACACCTTC. Supplemented by reference TRBV5-1 and TRBJ1-2, the full variable domain reads KAGVTQTPRYLIKTRGQQVTLSCSPISGHRSVSWYQQTPGQGLQFLFEYFSETQRNKGNFPGRFSGRQFSNSRSEMNVSTLELGDSALYLCASSLGAGRFEGYTFGSGTRLTVV.

This sequence joins TRBV6-5 and TRBJ2-7; TRBD1 matches at 7 bases. V shed 5 bases, J shed 6 bases, and the junction held 1 base outside the gene matches. CDR3 length: 11 amino acids. CDR1 and CDR2 (germline): MNHEY, SVGAGI. The CDR3 DNA reads as TGTGCCAGCAGTACAGGGGTCGAGCAGTACTTC. Translated, it gives CASSTGVEQYF.

The chain employs TRBV15 and TRBJ2-7; TRBD1 might be the D (6 bases). Germline CDR1 reads LNHNV; CDR2 reads YYDKDF (reference sequence). Deletions cut 1 base from V and 3 bases from J, with 22 bases between. The CDR3 runs 18 residues. DNA for the CDR3: TGTGCCACCAGCAGAGCTATCAGCATTTGGGACATACACTACGAGCAGTACTTC. Translation: CATSRAISIWDIHYEQYF.

This clone was seen once. This rearrangement joins TRBV27 to TRBJ2-3; 11 nucleotides align to TRBD2. The CDR3 is made up of 19 amino acids. V dropped 4 bases and J dropped 3; count of bases not matched to a gene: 15. Germline loops: CDR1 MNHEY, CDR2 SMNVEV (reference sequence). CDR3 nucleotides: TGTGCCAGCAGTTCCTTAGCGGGGGGGCAGATGGTCTGGACAGATACGCAGTATTTT. Translating gives CASSSLAGGQMVWTDTQYF.

This chain connects TRBV2 to TRBJ2-5; 14 bases agree with TRBD2. The CDR3 runs to 16 residues. The V gene's germline CDR1 is SNHLY and CDR2 FYNNEI. After removal of 6 bases from V and 2 bases from J, the junction contained 5 bases not matched to a gene. CDR3 sequence: CASSARLAGGQETQYF. The CDR3 region has the DNA TGTGCCAGCAGCGCTCGACTAGCGGGGGGGCAAGAGACCCAGTACTTC.

The CDR3 spells CASSIGTSGAGTQYF. CDR3 DNA: TGTGCCAGTAGTATCGGGACTAGCGGGGCGGGGACCCAGTACTTC. J is TRBJ2-5 and V is TRBV19, with 13 nucleotides matching TRBD2. CDR1 and CDR2 from the germline V gene are LNHDA and SQIVND (reference sequence). The trim removed 3 bases at V and 7 bases at J, leaving 5 bases unmatched. This CDR3 comprises 15 residues.

The CDR3 sequence: CASSLSVGPTGYGYTF. For the CDR3, the DNA is TGTGCCAGCTCACTATCCGTGGGGCCCACAGGCTATGGCTACACCTTC. The rearrangement uses TRBV18 and TRBJ1-2; TRBD1 is a possible D gene (5 bases). The germline CDR1 and CDR2 sequences are KGHSH and LQKENI. The CDR3 spans 16 residues. The ends were cut back, 4 bases at V and 4 bases at J, with 19 bases in the middle. Variable domain in full (rest from reference TRBV18 and TRBJ1-2): NAGVMQNPRHLVRRRGQEARLRCSPMKGHSHVYWYRQLPEEGLKFMVYLQKENIIDESGMPKERFSAEFPKEGPSILRIQQVVRGDSAAYFCASSLSVGPTGYGYTFGSGTRLTVV.

The rearrangement links TRBV11-2 to TRBJ2-7; D possibly corresponds to TRBD1 (6 bases). This CDR3 has 18 amino acids. Per germline, CDR1 SGHAT and CDR2 FQNNGV. V was pared by 0 bases and J by 1 base, with 19 bases between. The CDR3 nucleotides read TGTGCCAGCAGCTTAGATCTTTGGCCGGCAGGGGTATCCTACGAGCAGTACTTC. Translated, it gives CASSLDLWPAGVSYEQYF.